Detailed here is one T cell receptor (beta chain). Authors' processing steps: Amplifying reference gene primers gave estimates of nucleated cell counts. Sequenced by immunoSEQ multiplex PCR; TCRdb stores in-frame clones only, minus some. The V and J calls and clone size are taken from that table; D and trimming were inferred from the DNA. The sample has tens of thousands of clones, nearly 90% seen once. This entry is derived from a study of blood T cell repertoires in COVID-19. About the study: Acute-phase and convalescent COVID-19 samples originated in the United States, Italy and Spain. The cDNA or gDNA used as material had been derived from T cells, B-cell-depleted T cells, or PBMCs.

Germline V gene lookup returns CDR1 MNHEY and CDR2 SMNVEV (reference sequence). Trimming stripped 4 bases from V and 7 bases from J, with 15 bases between. The CDR3 extends over 14 amino acids. The chain carries TRBV27 and TRBJ2-3, with D perhaps matching TRBD1 (6 bases). The sequence derives from a man in his forties or fifties with active COVID-19. Material for sequencing was peripheral blood. The CDR3 sequence is CASSSPGAGNTQYF. In DNA, the CDR3 is TGTGCCAGCAGTTCGCCAGGGGCAGGGAATACGCAGTATTTT.